The rows below give T cell receptor beta chains drawn from one sample of a study of tumor and adjacent non-tumor tissue in lung cancer. TCRdb ran MiXCR on the multiplex PCR reads and lists one entry per CDR3 protein. The sample records some 93,000 distinct CDR3 sequences, approximately 70% being singletons. The sequenced sample was lung tumor tissue. The origin of the receptors is a man in his fifties or sixties with non-small cell lung cancer. CDR3s include the opening cysteine and the closing phenylalanine or tryptophan. The order of the fields is V gene, D gene, clone size, J gene, CDR3 protein, CDR3 DNA. A D gene is named only where the DNA matches it firmly. A row's size may be missing; if present it is once, few, many or a size class.

TRBV6-6	-	-	TRBJ1-2	CTTTDGQQGGYAF	TGTACCACCACGGACGGCCAACAGGGTGGCTACGCCTTC
TRBV1	-	-	TRBJ2-3	CTSSQVLGVSRYPIHTQYF	TGCACCAGCAGCCAAGTCCTGGGTGTTTCGCGATACCCCATCCATACGCAGTATTTT
TRBV6-1	TRBD1	-	TRBJ1-5	CASRDSEHQPQHF	TGCGCCAGCAGGGACAGTGAACATCAGCCCCAGCATTTT
TRBV24-1	TRBD1	few	TRBJ2-5	CATSEETGIKETQYF	TGTGCCACCAGTGAGGAGACAGGGATTAAAGAGACCCAGTACTTC
TRBV6-6	TRBD1	-	TRBJ2-4	CASLPGQDYIQYF	TGTGCCAGCCTACCGGGACAGGATTACATTCAGTATTTC
TRBV12-3/TRBV12-4	TRBD1	-	TRBJ2-1	CASSYTPQGVGNEQFF	TGTGCCAGCAGTTATACTCCACAGGGGGTTGGCAATGAGCAGTTCTTC
TRBV5-1	-	-	TRBJ2-5	CASSWATRDTQYF	TGCGCCAGCAGCTGGGCGACGAGGGATACCCAGTACTTC
TRBV14	-	many	TRBJ2-1	CASSQDFGGYNEQFF	TGTGCCAGCAGCCAAGATTTTGGGGGCTACAATGAGCAGTTCTTC
TRBV24-1	-	-	TRBJ2-1	CATSDPYVGQGEQFF	TGTGCCACCAGTGATCCCTACGTGGGGCAGGGAGAGCAGTTCTTC
TRBV11-1	-	-	TRBJ2-2	CASNAQQGFSDTGKLFF	TGTGCCAGCAACGCACAACAGGGATTCTCCGACACCGGGAAGTTGTTTTTT
TRBV20-1	-	-	TRBJ1-2	CSAPDGNFGYTF	TGCAGTGCGCCAGACGGGAACTTCGGCTACACCTTC
TRBV12-3/TRBV12-4	TRBD1	many	TRBJ1-2	CASSRLLTGTAKGYTF	TGTGCCAGCAGTCGACTCTTGACAGGGACGGCAAAGGGCTACACCTTC
TRBV25-1	-	-	TRBJ2-3	CACSAGASTDTQYF	TGTGCCTGCAGTGCCGGGGCAAGCACAGATACGCAGTATTTT
TRBV12-3/TRBV12-4	TRBD1	few	TRBJ1-2	CASSRDSYGHTF	TGTGCCAGCAGTAGGGACAGTTATGGCCACACCTTC
TRBV6-1	TRBD1	-	TRBJ1-5	CASLTGGNQPQHF	TGTGCCAGCCTTACAGGGGGGAATCAGCCTCAGCATTTT
TRBV20-1	TRBD2	many	TRBJ2-7	CSARDLASGGTSYF	TGCAGTGCTAGAGATCTAGCTAGCGGGGGCACTTCGTACTTC
TRBV4-2	-	-	TRBJ2-3	CPSSQALGGLTGNTQYF	TGTCCCAGCAGCCAAGCCTTAGGGGGACTAACGGGAAATACGCAGTATTTT
TRBV29-1	-	-	TRBJ2-1	CSVPQWIAYNEQFF	TGCAGCGTCCCCCAGTGGATAGCCTACAATGAGCAGTTCTTC
TRBV20-1	-	-	TRBJ2-7	CSAIEDGGPYEQYF	TGCAGTGCCATTGAGGACGGGGGACCCTACGAGCAGTACTTC
TRBV5-1	-	-	TRBJ2-1	CASSKESFYNEQFF	TGTGCCAGCAGTAAGGAGAGCTTCTACAATGAGCAGTTCTTC
TRBV4-1	TRBD2	many	TRBJ2-3	CASSQDNRVAGGTQYF	TGCGCCAGCAGCCAAGATAATAGGGTGGCGGGGGGTACGCAGTATTTT
TRBV11-2	-	-	TRBJ2-1	CASSLLQFEQFF	TGTGCTAGCAGTCTCTTACAGTTTGAGCAGTTCTTC
TRBV28	TRBD1	many	TRBJ1-5	CASSLGRGPNQPQHF	TGTGCCAGCAGTTTGGGCAGGGGGCCCAATCAGCCCCAGCATTTT
TRBV6-1	-	-	TRBJ1-5	CASSEMGASNWPQHF	TGTGCCAGCAGTGAGATGGGGGCGAGCAATTGGCCCCAGCATTTT
TRBV10-1	TRBD1	many	TRBJ2-2	CASSLGQGPNTGELFF	TGCGCCAGCAGCCTTGGACAGGGCCCGAACACCGGGGAGCTGTTTTTT
TRBV11-3	-	-	TRBJ1-3	CASSFERNGNTIYF	TGTGCCAGCAGCTTCGAACGGAATGGAAACACCATATACTTT
TRBV4-1	-	-	TRBJ1-2	CASVRDLNYGYTF	TGCGCCAGCGTTCGGGACCTGAACTATGGCTACACCTTC
TRBV5-1	-	-	TRBJ2-2	CASSLEVLGTGKLFF	TGCGCCAGCAGCTTGGAAGTTCTGGGCACCGGGAAGCTGTTTTTT
TRBV6-1	-	-	TRBJ1-2	CASSERIGVGYTF	TGTGCAAGCAGTGAAAGGATAGGGGTGGGCTACACCTTC
TRBV7-2	-	few	TRBJ1-6	CASSLVSGNNSPLHF	TGTGCCAGCAGCTTAGTTTCCGGGAATAATTCACCCCTCCACTTT
TRBV29-1	TRBD1	-	TRBJ1-2	CSVRVTGDYGYTF	TGCAGCGTGCGAGTGACAGGGGACTATGGCTACACATTC
TRBV4-1	-	-	TRBJ2-1	CARSQASAVPSNEQFF	TGCGCCAGGAGCCAAGCGAGTGCTGTACCTTCCAATGAGCAGTTCTTC
TRBV7-9	TRBD2	many	TRBJ2-4	CASSEIAGAGSLAKNIQYF	TGTGCCAGCAGCGAAATAGCGGGAGCGGGCTCGTTGGCCAAAAACATTCAGTACTTC
TRBV20-1	TRBD1	-	TRBJ1-2	CSALLSGQGSGYAF	TGCAGTGCCCTTCTATCGGGACAGGGGTCTGGCTACGCCTTC
TRBV6-2/TRBV6-3	TRBD1	-	TRBJ1-5	CASSRDGQVGSQPQHF	TGTGCCAGCAGTCGCGATGGACAGGTTGGCAGCCAGCCCCAGCATTTT
TRBV11-1	TRBD1	many	TRBJ1-1	CASSLNRGNTEAFF	TGTGCCAGCAGCTTAAACAGGGGGAACACTGAAGCTTTCTTT
TRBV29-1	-	-	TRBJ2-5	CSVEVAAKETQYF	TGCAGCGTTGAAGTAGCAGCCAAAGAGACCCAGTACTTC
TRBV12-3/TRBV12-4	TRBD2	once	TRBJ2-5	CASSLNAGASETQYF	TGTGCGAGCAGTTTAAATGCGGGAGCCTCGGAGACCCAGTACTTC
TRBV20-1	-	-	TRBJ2-5	CSANFFVGFQETQYF	TGCAGTGCTAATTTTTTTGTGGGGTTCCAAGAGACCCAGTACTTC
TRBV6-5	TRBD1	-	TRBJ2-5	CARRDREETQYF	TGTGCCAGGCGGGACAGGGAAGAGACTCAGTACTTC
TRBV6-5	-	-	TRBJ1-1	CASSFQVRATAEAFF	TGTGCCAGCAGTTTCCAGGTCAGGGCAACGGCTGAAGCTTTCTTT
TRBV30	-	-	TRBJ2-2	CAWSAGFQGLMYAGELYF	TGTGCCTGGAGTGCCGGGTTCCAGGGACTCATGTACGCCGGGGAGCTGTATTTT
TRBV7-9	-	-	TRBJ2-2	CAGSLRLAENIGELFF	TGTGCCGGCAGTCTCCGATTAGCGGAGAACATCGGGGAGCTGTTTTTT
TRBV29-1	-	-	TRBJ2-5	CSVVGGRGETQYF	TGCAGCGTTGTGGGGGGAAGGGGGGAGACCCAGTACTTC
TRBV6-6	-	-	TRBJ2-3	CASSPPLSTDMQYF	TGTGCCAGCAGCCCCCCCCTAAGCACAGATATGCAGTATTTT
TRBV5-5	-	-	TRBJ1-5	CASSAGLMNQYQHF	TGTGCCAGCAGCGCAGGACTGATGAATCAGTACCAGCATTTT
TRBV5-4	-	many	TRBJ2-3	CASSLALARDTQYF	TGTGCCAGCAGCTTGGCCCTAGCTAGGGATACGCAGTATTTT
TRBV29-1	-	-	TRBJ1-2	CSVINSGHGSGYTF	TGCAGCGTGATAAACTCGGGACATGGTAGCGGCTACACCTTC
TRBV12-3/TRBV12-4	-	-	TRBJ2-5	CASSSRGREETQYF	TGTGCCAGCAGTTCGCGGGGCAGGGAAGAGACCCAGTACTTC
TRBV11-3	TRBD2	-	TRBJ2-1	CASSLDPGRGYNGQFF	TGTGCCAGCAGCTTAGATCCGGGGCGGGGGTACAATGGCCAGTTCTTC
TRBV5-4	TRBD1	many	TRBJ2-7	CASSLGDRHEQYF	TGTGCCAGCAGCTTGGGGGACAGACACGAGCAGTACTTC
TRBV5-1	-	few	TRBJ2-1	CASSFSSFVYNEQFF	TGCGCCAGCAGCTTTTCTAGTTTTGTCTACAATGAGCAGTTCTTC
TRBV4-3	TRBD2	once	TRBJ2-2	CARRGLAGDYTGELFF	TGTGCCAGAAGGGGACTAGCGGGTGATTACACCGGGGAGCTGTTTTTT
TRBV20-1	-	-	TRBJ2-3	CSAIPKGRSTDTQYF	TGCAGTGCTATCCCGAAGGGACGGAGCACAGATACGCAGTATTTT
TRBV11-3	-	few	TRBJ2-2	CASSPTTGGTGELFF	TGTGCCAGCAGCCCGACGACAGGTGGCACCGGGGAGCTGTTTTTT
TRBV11-2	-	-	TRBJ2-5	CTSSSLETQYF	TGTACCAGCAGTTCCCTAGAGACCCAGTACTTC